This TCR beta chain is drawn from a study of blood T cells in healthy people across ages. A second roughly 6 to 11 cycle PCR used barcoded and J-beta primers. Each cDNA molecule carried a tag from a template-switch adaptor that contained 12 random nucleotides. TCRdb redid the calling of the 5' RACE reads with MiXCR, one entry per CDR3 protein. This sample has about 930,000 distinct CDR3 sequences, with approximately 32% found just once. V lost 0 bases and J 2 bases, leaving 10 bases between the germline ends. The CDR3 sequence is 15 residues long. The germline CDR1 and CDR2 sequences are SGHDN and FVKESK. These same data were also listed under a study on T cells of mothers and their children.

The TCR was taken from a woman between 40 and 50 years old in good health. The rearrangement joins TRBV14 to TRBJ2-5; the D gene is possibly TRBD1 (5 bases). Sequences were obtained from blood. The DNA for the CDR3 is TGTGCCAGCAGCCAAGACCTGGGGCCTCAAGAGACCCAGTACTTC. Its translation: CASSQDLGPQETQYF.